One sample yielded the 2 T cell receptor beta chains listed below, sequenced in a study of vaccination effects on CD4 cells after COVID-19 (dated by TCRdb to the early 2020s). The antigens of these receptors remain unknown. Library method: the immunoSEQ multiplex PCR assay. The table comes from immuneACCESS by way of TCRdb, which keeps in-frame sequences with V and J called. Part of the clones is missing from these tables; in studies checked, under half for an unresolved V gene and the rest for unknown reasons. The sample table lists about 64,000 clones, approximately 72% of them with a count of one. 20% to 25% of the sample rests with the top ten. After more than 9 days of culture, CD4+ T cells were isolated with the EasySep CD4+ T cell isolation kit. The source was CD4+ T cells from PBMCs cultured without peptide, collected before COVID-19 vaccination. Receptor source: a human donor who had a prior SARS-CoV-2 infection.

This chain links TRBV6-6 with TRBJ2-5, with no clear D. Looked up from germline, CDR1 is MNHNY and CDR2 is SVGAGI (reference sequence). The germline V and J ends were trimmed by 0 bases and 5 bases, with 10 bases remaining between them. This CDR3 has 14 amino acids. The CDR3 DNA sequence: TGTGCCAGCAGTTACTCGGGGTCTTTGGAGACCCAGTACTTC. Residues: CASSYSGSLETQYF.

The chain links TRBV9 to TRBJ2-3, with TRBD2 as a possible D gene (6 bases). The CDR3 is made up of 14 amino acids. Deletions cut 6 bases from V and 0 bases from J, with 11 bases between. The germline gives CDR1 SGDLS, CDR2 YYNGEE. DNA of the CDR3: TGTGCCAGCAATAGCGGCCTCAGCACAGATACGCAGTATTTT. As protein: CASNSGLSTDTQYF.